Following are 17 T cell receptor beta chains from one sample sequenced in a study of blood T cell repertoires in COVID-19. The assay was immunoSEQ multiplex PCR, and TCRdb's table has in-frame clones only and misses some. The data show around 250,000 clones, more than 75% seen once. Sequenced sample: peripheral blood. The receptors come from a man older than 75 with acute or convalescent COVID-19.

The V call is TRBV19, the J call TRBJ2-1; D uncertain. The ends were cut back, 7 bases at V and 4 bases at J, with 14 bases in the middle. Germline V gene lookup returns CDR1 LNHDA and CDR2 SQIVND (reference sequence). The CDR3 extends over 14 amino acids. The DNA for the CDR3 is TGTGCCAGTAAAGAAAATCCTAGTTACAATGAGCAGTTCTTC. Encoded protein: CASKENPSYNEQFF. The full variable domain, completed using reference TRBV19 and TRBJ2-1, is DGGITQSPKYLFRKEGQNVTLSCEQNLNHDAMYWYRQDPGQGLRLIYYSQIVNDFQKGDIAEGYSVSREKKESFPLTVTSAQKNPTAFYLCASKENPSYNEQFFGPGTRLTVL.

The chain recombines TRBV19 with TRBJ2-5; 13 positions match TRBD2. The CDR3 has 19 amino acids. Losses at the gene ends were 5 bases for V and 2 bases for J; bases not matched to a gene: 14. CDR1 and CDR2 (germline): LNHDA, SQIVND (reference sequence). CDR3 region: CASSPLPGLAGPLQETQYF. For the CDR3, the DNA is TGTGCCAGTAGTCCCCTTCCGGGACTAGCGGGACCGTTACAAGAGACCCAGTACTTC. The variable domain in full, completed from reference TRBV19 and TRBJ2-5, reads DGGITQSPKYLFRKEGQNVTLSCEQNLNHDAMYWYRQDPGQGLRLIYYSQIVNDFQKGDIAEGYSVSREKKESFPLTVTSAQKNPTAFYLCASSPLPGLAGPLQETQYFGPGTRLLVL.

The rearrangement links TRBV28 to TRBJ1-2; 11 positions match TRBD1. The germline CDR1 and CDR2 sequences are MDHEN and SYDVKM. The CDR3 runs to 16 residues. Trimming removed 2 bases from V and 7 bases from J; junction bases left unmatched: 9. CDR3 loop: CASSLGRTGGRGGYTF. Here the CDR3 DNA reads TGTGCCAGCAGTTTAGGGAGGACAGGGGGCAGGGGTGGCTACACCTTC.

The rearrangement joins TRBV3-1 (or the pseudogene TRBV3-2) to TRBJ1-6; TRBD1 agrees at 9 bases. With 6 bases clipped from V and 10 bases from J, the junction kept 7 bases outside the gene matches. Germline CDR1 is LGHDT and CDR2 is YNNKEL (reference sequence). This CDR3 comprises 14 residues. The CDR3 coding sequence is TGTGCCAGCAGTCCACAGGGGGCTCGATCACCCCTCCACTTT. Its translation: CASSPQGARSPLHF.

The genes are TRBV24-1 and TRBJ2-2; the D is unclear. Trimming shortened V by 7 bases and J by 4 bases, and 9 bases separated the two germline ends. The CDR3 has 13 residues. Germline CDR1 reads KGHDR; CDR2 reads SFDVKD. The CDR3 DNA is TGTGCCACCAGGGCGGCGAGCACCGGGGAGCTGTTTTTT. Residues: CATRAASTGELFF.

The genes are TRBV25-1 and TRBJ1-4; D possibly corresponds to TRBD1 (6 bases). The CDR3 is made up of 17 amino acids. Germline V lookup: CDR1 MGHDK, CDR2 SYGVNS. Trimming removed 1 base at V and 2 bases at J, with 14 bases between. The CDR3 here is CASSEFGGGPTNEKLFF. The CDR3 nucleotides read TGTGCCAGCAGTGAATTTGGGGGGGGGCCCACTAATGAAAAACTGTTTTTT.

The V gene is TRBV5-1, the J gene TRBJ2-7, with 7 bases matching TRBD1. This CDR3 region has 13 residues. V shed 5 bases, J shed 3 bases, and the junction held 5 bases outside the gene matches. Per germline, CDR1 SGHRS and CDR2 YFSETQ. The CDR3 spells CASRRDSLYEQYF. The CDR3, as DNA: TGCGCCAGCAGACGGGACAGCCTCTACGAGCAGTACTTC.

The J gene is TRBJ2-7, the V gene TRBV27; 8 bases align to TRBD1. Germline V CDR1 and CDR2: MNHEY, SMNVEV (reference sequence). The V segment lost 3 bases and the J segment 4 bases; nucleotides outside the gene matches: 5. CDR3 length: 14 amino acids. CDR3 residues: CASSFRTGLYEQYF. The CDR3 DNA reads TGTGCCAGCAGTTTTCGGACAGGGCTTTACGAGCAGTACTTC.

This clone came up a few times. The chain recombines TRBV4-2 with TRBJ1-2, with TRBD1 matching 7 bases. The CDR3 extends over 13 amino acids. CDR1 is LGHNA and CDR2 is YNFKEQ in the germline V gene. The V segment lost 2 bases and the J segment 8 bases; nucleotides outside the gene matches: 5. The CDR3 loop is CASSQSDREGYTF. The CDR3 region has the DNA TGTGCCAGCAGCCAATCTGACAGGGAGGGCTACACCTTC.

In its sample, this clone was seen a few times. V is TRBV7-2 and J is TRBJ1-2; TRBD1 matches at 7 bases. In germline, CDR1 is SGHTA, CDR2 FQGNSA. The length of the CDR3 is 14 residues. V dropped 2 bases and J dropped 4; count of bases not matched to a gene: 4. This chain's CDR3 is CASSLKGATYGYTF. The CDR3 nucleotides are TGTGCCAGCAGCTTAAAGGGGGCGACCTATGGCTACACCTTC.

This chain links TRBV5-3 with TRBJ2-7, with TRBD1 identical over 7 bases. TRBV5-3 is designated an ORF whose function remains uncertain. The CDR3 loop spans 15 amino acids. The junction had 8 bases not matched to a gene; V was cut back by 4 bases and J by 1 base. CDR3 loop: CARSVTGTESYEQYF. Written as DNA, the CDR3 is TGTGCCAGAAGCGTTACCGGGACAGAGTCCTACGAGCAGTACTTC.

The chain uses TRBV28 and TRBJ1-5; no reliable D call. The germline gives CDR1 MDHEN, CDR2 SYDVKM. The ends were cut back, 3 bases at V and 2 bases at J, with 11 bases in the middle. CDR3 length: 15 amino acids. The CDR3 spells CASSFPILGNQPQHF. DNA for the CDR3: TGTGCCAGCAGTTTTCCAATCCTAGGCAATCAGCCCCAGCATTTT.

Details on this clone: At the DNA level, this CDR3 is encoded by other sequences in the same sample as well. The CDR3 region has the DNA TGTGCCAGCAGCCAGGGACAGGGAAGCAATCAGCCCCAGCATTTT. Translated, it gives CASSQGQGSNQPQHF. The rearrangement links TRBV3-1 (or the pseudogene TRBV3-2) to TRBJ1-5; 9 nucleotides line up with TRBD1. Germline CDR1 is LGHDT and CDR2 is YNNKEL (reference sequence). V lost 3 bases and J lost 1; bases outside the gene matches: 1. CDR3 length: 15 residues.

The chain joins TRBV25-1 to TRBJ2-3; 7 bases agree with TRBD1. This CDR3 spans 14 amino acids. The V gene end was trimmed by 5 bases and the J gene end by 4 bases; junction bases not matched to a gene: 6. Germline assignment: CDR1 MGHDK and CDR2 SYGVNS. CDR3 nucleotides: TGTGCCAGCAGTCCAGGACAGGCAGCAGATACGCAGTATTTT. It codes for CASSPGQAADTQYF.

The chain links TRBV4-1 to TRBJ2-3; D remains ambiguous. Trimming removed 1 base at V and 8 bases at J, with 13 bases between. The V gene's germline CDR1 is MGHRA and CDR2 YSYEKL. The CDR3 sequence is 14 residues long. This CDR3 is CASSQAPPPGTQYF. The CDR3 DNA reads as TGCGCCAGCAGCCAAGCCCCACCGCCCGGTACGCAGTATTTT.

The V and J genes are TRBV27 and TRBJ2-7; 10 positions agree with TRBD2. This CDR3 is 14 amino acids long. The germline gives CDR1 MNHEY, CDR2 SMNVEV (reference sequence). J lost 3 bases, V lost 3 bases, and 2 bases had no gene match. CDR3 in amino acids: CASSLASGGYEQYF. CDR3 DNA: TGTGCCAGCAGTTTGGCTAGCGGGGGCTACGAGCAGTACTTC.

The chain employs TRBV18 and TRBJ2-6; 8 bases agree with TRBD1. This CDR3 has 18 amino acids. CDR1 is KGHSH and CDR2 is LQKENI in the germline V gene. V gave up 6 bases and J gave up 2 bases; unmatched junction bases: 12. The CDR3 DNA follows: TGTGCCAGCTCTTCCTATGGACAGGGTTCGGCTGGGGCCAACGTCCTGACTTTC. Translation: CASSSYGQGSAGANVLTF.